This TCR beta chain was sequenced for a study of OX40 agonist ivuxolimab in advanced cancers. Overall study: Patients received ivuxolimab, an agonistic anti-OX40 (CD134) antibody.

The CDR3 is 17 amino acids. The V gene end was trimmed by 2 bases and the J gene end by 5 bases; junction bases not matched to a gene: 13. The germline V gene encodes CDR1 SGHNT and CDR2 YYREEE (reference sequence). General study findings and limits: At 0.1 to 3.0 mg/kg and by week 6, clonal expansion occurred in CD4+ and CD8+ blood T cells. Normalized expansion of T-cell clones was also low for some nonresponders. Expanded clones were, on average, more numerous in CD8+ T cells than in CD4+.

As to this clone: The antigen is unknown.

The table came from immunoSEQ multiplex PCR; TCRdb's copy has only in-frame clones and leaves some out. The sample yields 85,000 to 130,000 clones, less than 95% seen once. This specimen consisted of CD4+ or CD8+ T cells sorted from blood, obtained in a trial of the OX40 agonist ivuxolimab. The chain has TRBV5-4 and TRBJ2-7; 10 positions match TRBD2. The sequence was obtained from an adult with an advanced solid tumor such as melanoma, head and neck, liver or kidney cancer. For the CDR3, the DNA is TGTGCCAGCAGCTTTTCTCTAGGTCTAGCGGGGGACAACGAGCAGTACTTC. As protein: CASSFSLGLAGDNEQYF.